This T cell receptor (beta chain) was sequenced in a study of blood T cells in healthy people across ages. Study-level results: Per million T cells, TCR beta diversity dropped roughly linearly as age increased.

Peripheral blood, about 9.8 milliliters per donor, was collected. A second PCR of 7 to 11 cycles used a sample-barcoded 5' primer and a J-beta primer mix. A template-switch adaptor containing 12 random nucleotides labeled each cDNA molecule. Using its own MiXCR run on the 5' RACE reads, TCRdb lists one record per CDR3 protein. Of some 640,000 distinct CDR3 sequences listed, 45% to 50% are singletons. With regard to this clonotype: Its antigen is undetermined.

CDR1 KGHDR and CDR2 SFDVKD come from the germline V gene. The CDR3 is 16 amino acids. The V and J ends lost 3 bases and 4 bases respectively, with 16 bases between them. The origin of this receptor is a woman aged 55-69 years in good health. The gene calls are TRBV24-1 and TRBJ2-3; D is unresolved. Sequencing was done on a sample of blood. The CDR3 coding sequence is TGTGCCACCAGTGATCGCGCTAGTTTCAGCGCAGATACGCAGTATTTT. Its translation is CATSDRASFSADTQYF.